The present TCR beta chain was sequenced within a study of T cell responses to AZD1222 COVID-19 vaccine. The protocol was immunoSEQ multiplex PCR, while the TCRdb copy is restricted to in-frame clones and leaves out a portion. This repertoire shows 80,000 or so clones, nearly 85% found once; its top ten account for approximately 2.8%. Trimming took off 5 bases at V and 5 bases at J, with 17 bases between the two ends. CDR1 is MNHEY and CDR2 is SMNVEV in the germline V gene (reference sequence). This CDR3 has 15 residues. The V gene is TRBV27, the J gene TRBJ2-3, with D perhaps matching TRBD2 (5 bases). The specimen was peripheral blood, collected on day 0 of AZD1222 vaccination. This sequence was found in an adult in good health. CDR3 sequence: CASSIIHEGKDTQYF. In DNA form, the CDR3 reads TGTGCCAGCAGTATCATACATGAGGGTAAAGATACGCAGTATTTT.